This TCR beta chain was found in a study of CD8 T cells in Susac syndrome. The RNA input was roughly 0.45 to 1 ug, and it was reverse transcribed with random hexamers. The method of amplification for TCR beta CDR3 was immunoSEQ multiplex PCR, covering 54 Vbeta and 13 Jbeta. A single record per CDR3 protein comes from TCRdb applying MiXCR to the immunoSEQ multiplex PCR reads. The top ten clones hold 0.15% to 0.2% of a sample with some 150,000 distinct CDR3 sequences, 90% to 95% of them seen once. Germline V lookup: CDR1 DFQATT, CDR2 SNEGSKA (reference sequence). With V trimmed by 6 bases and J by 0 bases, 11 bases remained unmatched. There are 17 residues in the CDR3.

The specimen was CD4+ T cells from PBMCs. V gene TRBV20-1 combines with J gene TRBJ2-1, with TRBD2 identical over 10 bases. The receptor was derived from a human donor with Susac syndrome. CDR3 nucleotides: TGCAGTGCCCCCACCGGAGCGGGGGGGCCCTCCTACAATGAGCAGTTCTTC. Amino acids: CSAPTGAGGPSYNEQFF.